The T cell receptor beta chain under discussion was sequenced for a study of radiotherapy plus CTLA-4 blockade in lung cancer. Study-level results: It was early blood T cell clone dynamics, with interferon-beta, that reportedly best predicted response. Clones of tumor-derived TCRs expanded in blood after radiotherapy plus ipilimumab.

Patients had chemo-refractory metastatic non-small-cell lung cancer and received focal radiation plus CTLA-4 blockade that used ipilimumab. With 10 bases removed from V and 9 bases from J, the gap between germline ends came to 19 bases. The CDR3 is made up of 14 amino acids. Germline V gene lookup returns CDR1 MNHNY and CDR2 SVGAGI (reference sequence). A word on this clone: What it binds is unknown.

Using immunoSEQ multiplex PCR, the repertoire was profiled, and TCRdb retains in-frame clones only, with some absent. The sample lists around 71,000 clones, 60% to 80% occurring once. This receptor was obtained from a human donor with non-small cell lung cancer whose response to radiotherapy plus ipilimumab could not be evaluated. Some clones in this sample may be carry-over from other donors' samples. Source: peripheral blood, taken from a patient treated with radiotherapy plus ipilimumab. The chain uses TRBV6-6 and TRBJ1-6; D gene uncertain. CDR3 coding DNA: TGTGCCATCAGATGGTCGGGCGAGGGTTCACCCCTCCACTTT. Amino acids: CAIRWSGEGSPLHF.